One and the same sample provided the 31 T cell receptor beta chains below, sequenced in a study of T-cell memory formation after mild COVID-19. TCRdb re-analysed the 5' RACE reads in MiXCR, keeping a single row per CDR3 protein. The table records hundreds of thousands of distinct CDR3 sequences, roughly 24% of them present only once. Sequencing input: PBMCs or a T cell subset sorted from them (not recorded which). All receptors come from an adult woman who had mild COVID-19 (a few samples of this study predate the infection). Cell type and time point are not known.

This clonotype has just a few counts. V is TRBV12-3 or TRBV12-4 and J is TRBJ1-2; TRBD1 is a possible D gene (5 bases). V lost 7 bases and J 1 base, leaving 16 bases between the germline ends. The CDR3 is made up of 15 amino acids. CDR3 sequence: CASTPEGRDNYGYTF. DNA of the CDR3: TGTGCCAGCACCCCGGAGGGCAGGGATAACTATGGCTACACCTTC.

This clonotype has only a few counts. This chain's CDR3 is CSAPGTANTGELFF. CDR3 nucleotides: TGCAGTGCGCCCGGGACAGCAAACACCGGGGAGCTGTTTTTT. The V call is TRBV20-1, the J call TRBJ2-2, with 7 bases identical to TRBD1. The germline gives CDR1 DFQATT, CDR2 SNEGSKA (reference sequence). The CDR3 spans 14 residues. With 6 bases clipped from V and 2 bases from J, the junction kept 6 bases outside the gene matches.

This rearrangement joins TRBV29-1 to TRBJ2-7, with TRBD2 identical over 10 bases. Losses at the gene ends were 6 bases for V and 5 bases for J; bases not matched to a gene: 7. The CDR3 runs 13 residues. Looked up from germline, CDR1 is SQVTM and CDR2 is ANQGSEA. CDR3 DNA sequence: TGCAGCGTACGGAGCGGGAGGGAGAACGAGCAGTACTTC. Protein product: CSVRSGRENEQYF.

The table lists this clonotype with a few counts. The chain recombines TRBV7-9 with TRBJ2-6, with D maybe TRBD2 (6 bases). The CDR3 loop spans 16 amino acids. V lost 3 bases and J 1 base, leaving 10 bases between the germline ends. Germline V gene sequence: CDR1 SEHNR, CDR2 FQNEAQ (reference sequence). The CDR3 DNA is TGTGCCAGCAGCTTGGCGGGGACGTCTGGGGCCAACGTCCTGACTTTC. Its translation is CASSLAGTSGANVLTF.

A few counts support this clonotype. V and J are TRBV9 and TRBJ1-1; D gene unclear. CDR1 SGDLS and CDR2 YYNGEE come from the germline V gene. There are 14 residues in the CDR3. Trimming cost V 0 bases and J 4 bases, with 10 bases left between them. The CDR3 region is CASSVGDLPTEAFF. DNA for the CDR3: TGTGCCAGCAGCGTAGGAGACCTGCCCACTGAAGCTTTCTTT.

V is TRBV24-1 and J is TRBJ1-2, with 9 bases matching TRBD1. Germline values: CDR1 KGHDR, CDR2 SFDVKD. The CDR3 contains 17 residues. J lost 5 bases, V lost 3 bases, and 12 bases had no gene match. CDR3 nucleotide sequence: TGTGCCACCAGTGATCAACGATCCGGGACAGGGATATATGGCTACACCTTC. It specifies CATSDQRSGTGIYGYTF.

The chain's CDR3 is CASSRVLARLNEQFF. The CDR3 DNA is TGTGCCAGCAGTCGCGTCCTAGCCCGGTTGAATGAGCAGTTCTTC. The gene calls are TRBV27 and TRBJ2-1, with D perhaps TRBD2 (5 bases). The CDR3 contains 15 residues. Germline loops: CDR1 MNHEY, CDR2 SMNVEV (reference sequence). Deletions cut 5 bases from V and 7 bases from J, with 18 bases between.

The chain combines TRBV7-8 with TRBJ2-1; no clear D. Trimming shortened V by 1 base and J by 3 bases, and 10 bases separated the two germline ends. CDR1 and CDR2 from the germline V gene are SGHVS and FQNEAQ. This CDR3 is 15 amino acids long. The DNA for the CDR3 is TGTGCCAGCAGCTTAGAAGCGCAAAACTACAATGAGCAGTTCTTC. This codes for CASSLEAQNYNEQFF.

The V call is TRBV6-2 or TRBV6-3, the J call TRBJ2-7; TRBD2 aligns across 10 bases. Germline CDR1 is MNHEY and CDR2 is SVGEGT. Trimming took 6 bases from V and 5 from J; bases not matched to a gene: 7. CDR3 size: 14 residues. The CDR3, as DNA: TGTGCCAGCAGGCAAAGCGGGAGGGCCCACGAGCAGTACTTC. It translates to CASRQSGRAHEQYF.

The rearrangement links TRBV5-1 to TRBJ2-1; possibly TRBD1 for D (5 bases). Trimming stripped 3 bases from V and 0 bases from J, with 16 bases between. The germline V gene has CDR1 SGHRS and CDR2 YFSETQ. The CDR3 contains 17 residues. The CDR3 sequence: CASSWGPRVSSYNEQFF. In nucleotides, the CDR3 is TGCGCCAGCAGCTGGGGCCCCCGGGTCAGCTCCTACAATGAGCAGTTCTTC.

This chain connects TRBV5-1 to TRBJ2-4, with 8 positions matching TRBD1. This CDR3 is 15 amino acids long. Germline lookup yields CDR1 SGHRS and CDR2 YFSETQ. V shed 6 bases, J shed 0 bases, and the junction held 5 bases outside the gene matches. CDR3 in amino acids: CASTPDRAAKNIQYF. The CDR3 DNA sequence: TGCGCCAGCACACCGGACAGGGCAGCCAAAAACATTCAGTACTTC.

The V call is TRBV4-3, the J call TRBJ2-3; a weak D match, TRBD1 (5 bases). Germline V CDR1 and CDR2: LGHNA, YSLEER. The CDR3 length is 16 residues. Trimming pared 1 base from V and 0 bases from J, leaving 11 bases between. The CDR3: CASSQGQQPSTDTQYF. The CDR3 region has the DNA TGCGCCAGCAGCCAAGGACAGCAACCTAGCACAGATACGCAGTATTTT.

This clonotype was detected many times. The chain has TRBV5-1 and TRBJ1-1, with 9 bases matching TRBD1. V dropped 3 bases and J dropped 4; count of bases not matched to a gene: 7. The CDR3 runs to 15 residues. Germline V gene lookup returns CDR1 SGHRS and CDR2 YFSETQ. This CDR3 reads CASSSQGAESTEAFF. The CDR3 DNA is TGCGCCAGCAGCTCACAGGGGGCTGAGAGCACTGAAGCTTTCTTT.

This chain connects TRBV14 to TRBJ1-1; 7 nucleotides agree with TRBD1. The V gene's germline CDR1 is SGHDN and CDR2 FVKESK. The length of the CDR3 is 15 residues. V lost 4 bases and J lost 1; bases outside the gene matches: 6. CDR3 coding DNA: TGTGCCAGCAGCCCCACAGGGGCGGCGAACACTGAAGCTTTCTTT. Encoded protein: CASSPTGAANTEAFF.

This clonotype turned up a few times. CDR3 bases: TGTGCCAGCAGCTACACGTTCGCGGGGATTTATGGCTACACCTTC. Its translation is CASSYTFAGIYGYTF. This chain uses TRBV6-4 with TRBJ1-2, with D uncertain. V lost 6 bases to trimming and J lost 5 bases, with 19 bases between them. The length of the CDR3 is 15 residues. Germline V CDR1 and CDR2: MRHNA, SNTAGT.

CDR3 protein: CASSQVRGRGRTSSETQYF. CDR3 sequence (DNA): TGTGCCAGCAGTCAAGTCAGGGGGCGCGGAAGGACCTCGTCAGAGACCCAGTACTTC. This chain links TRBV7-9 with TRBJ2-5, with 8 positions matching TRBD1. The CDR3 consists of 19 residues. Unmatched junction bases numbered 22, after V lost 6 bases and J lost 4 bases. Germline CDR1 is SEHNR and CDR2 is FQNEAQ (reference sequence).

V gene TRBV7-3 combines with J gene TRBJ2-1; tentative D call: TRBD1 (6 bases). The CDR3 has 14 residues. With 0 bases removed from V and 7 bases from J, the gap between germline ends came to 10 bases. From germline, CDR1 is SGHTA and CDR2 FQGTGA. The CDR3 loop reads CASSLTARGNEQFF. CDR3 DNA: TGTGCCAGCAGCTTAACGGCCAGGGGAAATGAGCAGTTCTTC.

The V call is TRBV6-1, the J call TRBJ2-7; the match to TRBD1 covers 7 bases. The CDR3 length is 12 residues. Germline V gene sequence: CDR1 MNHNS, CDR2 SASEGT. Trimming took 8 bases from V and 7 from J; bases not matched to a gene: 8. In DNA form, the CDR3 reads TGTGCCAGCTCAAGGGGGCAGGGTGAGCAGTACTTC. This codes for CASSRGQGEQYF.

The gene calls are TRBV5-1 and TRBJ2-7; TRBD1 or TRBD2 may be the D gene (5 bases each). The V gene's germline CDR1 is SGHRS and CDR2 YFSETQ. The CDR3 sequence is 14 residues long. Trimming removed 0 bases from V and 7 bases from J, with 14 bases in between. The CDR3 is CASSLASGTGEQYF. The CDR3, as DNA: TGCGCCAGCAGCTTGGCCTCAGGGACGGGAGAGCAGTACTTC.

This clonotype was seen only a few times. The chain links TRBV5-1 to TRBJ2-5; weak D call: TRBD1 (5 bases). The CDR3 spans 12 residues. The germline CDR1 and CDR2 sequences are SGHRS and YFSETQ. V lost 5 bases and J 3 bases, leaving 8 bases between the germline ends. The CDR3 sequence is CASSRGEETQYF. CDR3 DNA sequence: TGCGCCAGCAGTAGGGGTGAAGAGACCCAGTACTTC. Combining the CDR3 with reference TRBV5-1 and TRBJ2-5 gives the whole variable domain KAGVTQTPRYLIKTRGQQVTLSCSPISGHRSVSWYQQTPGQGLQFLFEYFSETQRNKGNFPGRFSGRQFSNSRSEMNVSTLELGDSALYLCASSRGEETQYFGPGTRLLVL.

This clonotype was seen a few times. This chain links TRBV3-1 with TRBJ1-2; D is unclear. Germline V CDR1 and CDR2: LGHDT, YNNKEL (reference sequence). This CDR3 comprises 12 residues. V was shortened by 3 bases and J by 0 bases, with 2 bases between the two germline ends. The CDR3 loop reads CASSHPNYGYTF. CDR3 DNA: TGTGCCAGCAGCCACCCTAACTATGGCTACACCTTC.

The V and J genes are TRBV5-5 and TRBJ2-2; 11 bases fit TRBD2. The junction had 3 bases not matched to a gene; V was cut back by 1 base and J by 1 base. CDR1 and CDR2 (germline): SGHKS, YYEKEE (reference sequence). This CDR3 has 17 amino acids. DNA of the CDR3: TGTGCCAGCAGCTTGACTCTAGCGGGGGGGAACACCGGGGAGCTGTTTTTT. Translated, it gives CASSLTLAGGNTGELFF.

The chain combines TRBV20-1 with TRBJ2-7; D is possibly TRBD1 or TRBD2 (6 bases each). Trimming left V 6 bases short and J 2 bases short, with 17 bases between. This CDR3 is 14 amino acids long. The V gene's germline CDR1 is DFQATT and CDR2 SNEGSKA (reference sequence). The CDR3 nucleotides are TGCAGTGCGAGGCGGGACACCTACACCTACGAGCAGTACTTC. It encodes CSARRDTYTYEQYF.

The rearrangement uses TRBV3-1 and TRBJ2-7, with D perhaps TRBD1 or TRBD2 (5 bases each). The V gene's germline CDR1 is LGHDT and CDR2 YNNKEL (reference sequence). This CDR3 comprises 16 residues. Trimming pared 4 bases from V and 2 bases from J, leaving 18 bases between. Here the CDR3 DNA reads TGTGCCAGCAGCCTCTCGGGGACGGGCTACGCCTACGAGCAGTACTTC. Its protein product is CASSLSGTGYAYEQYF.

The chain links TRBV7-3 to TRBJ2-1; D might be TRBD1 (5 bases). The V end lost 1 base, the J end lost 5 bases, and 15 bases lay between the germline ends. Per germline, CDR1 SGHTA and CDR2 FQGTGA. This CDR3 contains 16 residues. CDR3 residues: CASSLMGPGYNNEQFF. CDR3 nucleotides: TGTGCCAGCAGCTTAATGGGGCCAGGGTATAACAATGAGCAGTTCTTC.

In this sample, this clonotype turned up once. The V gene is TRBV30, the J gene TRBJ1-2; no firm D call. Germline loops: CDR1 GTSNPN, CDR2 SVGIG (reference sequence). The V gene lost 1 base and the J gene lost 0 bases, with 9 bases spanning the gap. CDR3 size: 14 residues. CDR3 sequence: CAWSGLTANYGYTF. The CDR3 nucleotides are TGTGCCTGGAGTGGTCTCACAGCTAACTATGGCTACACCTTC.

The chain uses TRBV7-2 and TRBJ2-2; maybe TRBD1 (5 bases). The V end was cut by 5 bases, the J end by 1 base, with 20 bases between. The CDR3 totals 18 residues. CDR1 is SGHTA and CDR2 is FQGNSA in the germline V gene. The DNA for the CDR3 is TGTGCCAGCAGCAACGGGCTGGGTGCAGGGAAGAACACCGGGGAGCTGTTTTTT. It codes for CASSNGLGAGKNTGELFF. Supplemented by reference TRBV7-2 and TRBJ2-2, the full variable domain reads GAGVSQSPSNKVTEKGKDVELRCDPISGHTALYWYRQSLGQGLEFLIYFQGNSAPDKSGLPSDRFSAERTGGSVSTLTIQRTQQEDSAVYLCASSNGLGAGKNTGELFFGEGSRLTVL.

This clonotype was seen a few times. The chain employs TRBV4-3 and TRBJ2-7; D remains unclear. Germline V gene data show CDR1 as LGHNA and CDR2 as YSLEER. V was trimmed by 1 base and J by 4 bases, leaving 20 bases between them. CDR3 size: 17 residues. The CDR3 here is CASSQVYRASRSYEQYF. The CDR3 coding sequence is TGCGCCAGCAGCCAAGTATATCGGGCCAGTAGATCTTACGAGCAGTACTTC.

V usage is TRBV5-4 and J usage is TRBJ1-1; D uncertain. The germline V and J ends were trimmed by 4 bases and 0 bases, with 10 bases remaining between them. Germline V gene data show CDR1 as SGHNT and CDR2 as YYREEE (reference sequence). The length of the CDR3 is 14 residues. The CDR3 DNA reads TGTGCCAGCAGCGAACAGCCTCTGAACACTGAAGCTTTCTTT. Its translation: CASSEQPLNTEAFF.

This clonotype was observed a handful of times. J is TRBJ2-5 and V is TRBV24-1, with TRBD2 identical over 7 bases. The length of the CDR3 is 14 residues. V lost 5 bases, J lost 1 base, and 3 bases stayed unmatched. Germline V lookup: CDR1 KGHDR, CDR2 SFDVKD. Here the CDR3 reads CATSGEGIQETQYF. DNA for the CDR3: TGTGCCACCAGTGGGGAGGGGATCCAAGAGACCCAGTACTTC.

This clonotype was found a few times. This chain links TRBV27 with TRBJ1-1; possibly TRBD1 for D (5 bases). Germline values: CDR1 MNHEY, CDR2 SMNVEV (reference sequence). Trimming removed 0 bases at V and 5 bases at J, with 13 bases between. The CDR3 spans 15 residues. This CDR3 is CASSLSRAWGTEAFF. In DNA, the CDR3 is TGTGCCAGCAGTTTATCGCGAGCTTGGGGGACTGAAGCTTTCTTT.